This TCR beta chain was recorded in a study of blood T cell repertoires in COVID-19 (dated by TCRdb to the early 2020s). At the level of the whole study: Samples covering the acute and convalescent phases of COVID-19 were provided by collaborators in the United States, Italy and Spain. Samples came from the ongoing ImmuneRACE study (first 160 participants) plus 1,254 subjects from 6 global collaborators. The material from the prospective study consisted of cDNA or gDNA derived from T cells, B-cell-depleted T cells, or PBMCs. A freely available public database, intended as a resource for researchers studying the immune response to SARS-CoV-2, is where the repertoires were released. The sample metadata nearly always contained a de-identified subject ID, COVID-19 status, age in years and sex. Where available, HLA class I and class II types were taken from metadata supplied by the sample provider and were not determined by assay-based typing. Subjects who had been exposed to COVID-19, were actively infected with it, or had recovered from it provided the deeply sampled blood TCRbeta repertoires that made up the dataset. Study-level results and caveats: Clinical and demographic metadata were provided uncurated, with the amount varying by source and participant.

The collaborating institutions used their own protocols to collect whole blood in K2EDTA tubes. For TCRbeta analysis, collaborators shipped samples as frozen whole blood, isolated PBMCs, or DNA extracted from either of those sample types. Notes on this clone: Its target antigen remains unknown. Qualities for individual bases were not recorded, and no much larger clone is one base off.

TCRbeta CDR3 regions were amplified from genomic DNA using the immunoSEQ Assay, a bias-controlled multiplex PCR. The original methods were these. Nucleated cell counts per sample were estimated from amplification of reference gene primers within the assay. To quantify the absolute abundance of each unique TCRbeta CDR3 rearrangement, sequence reads were collapsed and filtered. For each sample, productive Simpson clonality was calculated as the square root of Simpson's diversity index over productive rearrangements. TCRdb retrieved this table from immuneACCESS and kept in-frame rearrangements only. Not all clones are present; in checked studies, unresolved V genes account for under half, and no reason is known for the remainder. V and J calls and clone size come straight from that table; D and trimming were deduced from the DNA. The table for this sample lists 70,000 to 95,000 clones; around 94% of them were counted only once. The biggest ten clones account for roughly 6.6% of the sample.

The CDR3 holds 16 amino acids from the cysteine to the phenylalanine. Only the CDR3 DNA is retained, 48 bases long and in frame from the first base. The V end loses 4 bases and the J end loses 6 bases, and a stretch of 20 bases separates them. The CDR1 and CDR2 encoded by the germline V gene are SGDLS and YYNGEE. Sequencing input: peripheral blood. Recombination joined TRBV9 with TRBJ2-1; a weak D assignment points to TRBD2 (6 bases agree). This TCR was sampled from a woman aged 60-75 years with active COVID-19. The DNA reads TGTGCCAGCAGCTCCTTGGGGATAGCGGTCGGCAATGAGCAGTTCTTC. Translated, this gives CASSSLGIAVGNEQFF. Supplemented by the reference TRBV9 and TRBJ2-1 proteins around the CDR3, the complete variable domain is DSGVTQTPKHLITATGQRVTLRCSPRSGDLSVYWYQQSLDQGLQFLIQYYNGEERAKGNILERFSAQQFPDLHSELNLSSLELGDSALYFCASSSLGIAVGNEQFFGPGTRLTVL.